This TCR beta chain is drawn from a study of early T cells in non-severe SARS-CoV-2 infection (dated by TCRdb to the early 2020s). Concerning the study at large: Bulk RNA from unsorted whole blood was used for TCR sequencing, so alpha and beta chains could not be paired.

There are many counts of this clonotype. It has no known antigen specificity. It has no much larger one-base neighbor in the sample; base qualities were not kept. The research as a whole found: VDJdb matching was skewed toward anti-spike CD8 responses, so virus-specific expansions were likely underestimated and private and CD4 specificities were missed.

V is reduced by 6 bases and J by 6 bases, leaving a spacing of 11 bases between them. The CDR3 measures 11 amino acids from cysteine to phenylalanine. Of all the DNA, just the CDR3 is kept, 33 bases in frame from base 1. Per the germline V gene, SQVTM is the CDR1 and ANQGSEA is the CDR2. This was a case-control study nested in a cohort of healthcare workers in London, UK, who had nasopharyngeal swab PCR tests and blood samples taken every week. Between 23 and 31 March 2020, the week of the UK lockdown, healthcare workers were enrolled and then followed up weekly for as long as 16 weeks. Receptor amplification or capture employed 5' RACE. The listed sequencing device is NextSeq 500. The TCR library protocol attached unique molecular identifiers to individual cDNA molecules to correct for sequencing error and PCR bias. Both TCR alpha and beta chains were sequenced, and tight co-correlation was observed between alpha and beta sequence abundances in each sample. The published analysis was carried out like this. Decombinator V4 was used to annotate the V gene, J gene and CDR3 of the TCR sequences. Expanded TCRs were defined as changing significantly between any two time points under a Poisson model with p below 0.0001. TCR abundances were normalised to the total number of TCRs sequenced per sample and were expressed as counts per million. MAIT TCRs were defined by TRAV1-2 paired with TRAJ12, TRAJ20 or TRAJ33, and iNKT TCRs by TRAV10 paired with TRAJ18. A search of VDJdb, accessed on 1 November 2021, was run for TCRs annotated to CMV, EBV and SARS-CoV-2, with TCRs annotated for multiple antigens excluded. TCRdb's own reprocessing of the public reads used fastp at Q25 and MiXCR and kept productive beta chains. Identical CDR3 proteins give one entry, which carries the most common genes and DNA. TCRdb, not the original authors, processed these V and J calls. A total of more than 20,000 distinct CDR3 sequences appear in this sample, approximately 5.7% of them only once. More than 12% of the sample is held by the ten biggest clonotypes.

The receptor was isolated from an adult who was a healthcare worker with PCR-confirmed SARS-CoV-2 infection or an uninfected control (not recorded which). The sample here was whole blood, taken at baseline. The rearranged segments are TRBV29-1 and TRBJ1-2, with no confidently assigned D gene. The DNA sequence is given as TGCAGCGTGAGGACCCGTCATGGCTACACCTTC. This gives the protein CSVRTRHGYTF. The full variable domain, with segments outside the CDR3 supplied by the reference TRBV29-1 and TRBJ1-2 proteins, appears as SAVISQKPSRDICQRGTSLTIQCQVDSQVTMMFWYRQQPGQSLTLIATANQGSEATYESGFVIDKFPISRPNLTFSTLTVSNMSPEDSSIYLCSVRTRHGYTFGSGTRLTVV.